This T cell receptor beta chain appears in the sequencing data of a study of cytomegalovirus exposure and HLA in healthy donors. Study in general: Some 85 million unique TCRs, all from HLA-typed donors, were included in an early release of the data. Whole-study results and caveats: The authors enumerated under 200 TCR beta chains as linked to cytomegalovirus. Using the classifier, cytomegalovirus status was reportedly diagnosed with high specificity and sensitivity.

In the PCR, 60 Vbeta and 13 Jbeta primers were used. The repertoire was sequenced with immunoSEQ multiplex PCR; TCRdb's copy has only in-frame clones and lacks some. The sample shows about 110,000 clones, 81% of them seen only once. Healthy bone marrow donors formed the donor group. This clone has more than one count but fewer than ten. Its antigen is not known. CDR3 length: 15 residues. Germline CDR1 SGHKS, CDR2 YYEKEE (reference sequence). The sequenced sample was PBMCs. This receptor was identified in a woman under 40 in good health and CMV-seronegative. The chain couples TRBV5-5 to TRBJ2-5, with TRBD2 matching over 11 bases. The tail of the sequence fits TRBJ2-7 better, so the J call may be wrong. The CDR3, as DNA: TGTGCCAGCAGCCTTCCGGGACTAGCGGCCTACGAGCAGTACTTC. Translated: CASSLPGLAAYEQYF.